This passage covers 13 T cell receptor beta chains from one sample sequenced in a study of blood T cell repertoires in COVID-19. Sequenced by immunoSEQ multiplex PCR; TCRdb stores in-frame clones only, minus some. Of 220,000 or so clones detected, approximately 80% appear once; the ten largest clones hold around 2%. The sequenced sample consisted of peripheral blood. The receptors come from an elderly woman with acute or convalescent COVID-19.

The chain uses TRBV6-5 and TRBJ2-7; TRBD1 agrees at 7 bases. The trim removed 6 bases at V and 4 bases at J, leaving 12 bases unmatched. In germline, CDR1 is MNHEY, CDR2 SVGAGI. The CDR3 totals 15 residues. DNA of the CDR3: TGTGCCAGCAGACCGACCCAAAGACAGGGATACGAGCAGTACTTC. Residues: CASRPTQRQGYEQYF.

Note on this clone: A junction end diverges from the germline sequence, so it may reflect a read error. The genes are TRBV7-7 and TRBJ2-1; 10 bases are shared with TRBD1. This CDR3 has 15 residues. Germline V gene data show CDR1 as SSHAT and CDR2 as FNYEAQ (reference sequence). CDR3 sequence (DNA): TGTGCTAGCAGCTTGGACAGGGGGTTTCGCAATGAGCAGTTCTTC. Translation gives CASSLDRGFRNEQFF.

The chain is built from TRBV15 and TRBJ1-4; possibly TRBD1 for D (6 bases). Germline CDR1 reads LNHNV; CDR2 reads YYDKDF (reference sequence). The CDR3 is 15 residues long. Deletions cut 0 bases from V and 3 bases from J, with 8 bases between. CDR3 loop: CATSREQGPNEKLFF. The CDR3 DNA follows: TGTGCCACCAGCAGAGAACAGGGTCCTAATGAAAAACTGTTTTTT.

The chain has TRBV9 and TRBJ1-3; D gene ambiguous. The CDR3 is made up of 13 amino acids. Trimming cost V 0 bases and J 3 bases, with 4 bases left between them. The germline V gene encodes CDR1 SGDLS and CDR2 YYNGEE. This CDR3 reads CASSVDIGNTIYF. CDR3 sequence (DNA): TGTGCCAGCAGCGTAGACATTGGAAACACCATATATTTT.

This clone was detected only once. This chain uses TRBV15 with TRBJ2-5, with 10 bases identical to TRBD1. V dropped 3 bases and J dropped 2; count of bases not matched to a gene: 9. The CDR3 runs 17 residues. Germline loops: CDR1 LNHNV, CDR2 YYDKDF (reference sequence). CDR3 coding DNA: TGTGCCACCAGCAGTCCGACAGGGGGCGCCAGGCAAGAGACCCAGTACTTC. This sequence encodes CATSSPTGGARQETQYF.

V gene TRBV19 combines with J gene TRBJ2-7, with 8 bases identical to TRBD1. CDR1 LNHDA and CDR2 SQIVND come from the germline V gene (reference sequence). The length of the CDR3 is 14 residues. The V and J ends lost 4 bases and 7 bases, in that order; junction bases with no gene match: 9. CDR3 amino acids: CASSTLQGAREQYF. The CDR3 DNA sequence: TGTGCCAGTAGTACCCTGCAGGGGGCGAGGGAGCAGTACTTC.

This clone was counted a single time. The chain combines TRBV19 with TRBJ1-1, with a weak D call TRBD1 (6 bases). This CDR3 comprises 14 residues. CDR1 is LNHDA and CDR2 is SQIVND in the germline V gene (reference sequence). V shed 2 bases and J shed 2 bases, with 9 bases lying between them. The CDR3 DNA sequence: TGTGCCAGTAGTATAACAGGGAGTAACACTGAAGCTTTCTTT. Translation gives CASSITGSNTEAFF.

The V call is TRBV11-3, the J call TRBJ2-2; 10 positions match TRBD1. The junction had 5 bases not matched to a gene; V was cut back by 5 bases and J by 2 bases. This CDR3 comprises 16 residues. Germline CDR1 and CDR2: SGHNT and YENEEA. CDR3: CASSERDRGNTGELFF. CDR3 nucleotides: TGTGCCAGCAGCGAGCGGGACAGGGGTAACACCGGGGAGCTGTTTTTT.

The chain recombines TRBV27 with TRBJ1-6; D unclear. With 3 bases removed from V and 7 bases from J, the gap between germline ends came to 13 bases. Germline lookup yields CDR1 MNHEY and CDR2 SMNVEV (reference sequence). The length of the CDR3 is 15 residues. For the CDR3, the DNA is TGTGCCAGCAGTTTGGTAGCCCGAGGGAATTCACCCCTCCACTTT. It specifies CASSLVARGNSPLHF.

V and J are TRBV3-1 (or the pseudogene TRBV3-2) and TRBJ2-7; 11 nucleotides align to TRBD2. The junction had 8 bases not matched to a gene; V was cut back by 4 bases and J by 3 bases. The germline V gene encodes CDR1 LGHDT and CDR2 YNNKEL (reference sequence). CDR3 length equals 16 residues. DNA for the CDR3: TGTGCCAGCAGCCCGCCCCGGGGACTAGCGGACTACGAGCAGTACTTC. It specifies CASSPPRGLADYEQYF.

This chain uses TRBV9 with TRBJ1-6, with 9 bases aligning to TRBD1. V lost 3 bases and J lost 5; bases outside the gene matches: 6. CDR1 and CDR2 from the germline V gene are SGDLS and YYNGEE. The CDR3 loop spans 16 amino acids. CDR3 sequence: CASSDRQGVNNSPLHF. CDR3 in DNA: TGTGCCAGCAGCGACCGACAGGGGGTTAATAATTCACCCCTCCACTTT.

The chain has TRBV7-8 and TRBJ1-6, with D maybe TRBD1 (5 bases). Trimming took 0 bases from V and 9 from J, leaving 21 bases between them. CDR3 length equals 18 residues. The germline CDR1 and CDR2 sequences are SGHVS and FQNEAQ. This chain's CDR3 is CASSLAPPSRGYPSPLHF. The CDR3 region has the DNA TGTGCCAGCAGCTTAGCCCCCCCCTCCCGGGGGTACCCTTCACCCCTCCACTTT.

The sample holds a few counts of this clone. The gene calls are TRBV7-9 and TRBJ2-5; 7 bases align to TRBD2. CDR3 length: 18 amino acids. J lost 2 bases, V lost 4 bases, and 16 bases had no gene match. Germline CDR1 is SEHNR and CDR2 is FQNEAQ (reference sequence). The CDR3 loop is CASSSPGGWRELQETQYF. In DNA form, the CDR3 reads TGTGCCAGCAGCTCCCCCGGTGGGTGGCGGGAGCTGCAAGAGACCCAGTACTTC.